Presented here are 20 T cell receptor beta chains from one specimen sequenced in a study of CD8+ T cells in alopecia areata. Sequencing used cDNA as its template, made by extracting RNA and reverse transcribing it. Only in-frame clones appear in the TCRdb table, and some are missing; sequencing was by immunoSEQ multiplex PCR. The sample is made up of approximately 280,000 clones, none counted only once. The study sorted pooled cutaneous lymph node cells by CD4, CD8alpha, NKG2D, NKG2ACE and other markers. Sequencing was done on a sample of CD4+ T cells sorted from a lymph node. These receptors came from a C3H/HeJ mouse with alopecia areata. The MHC haplotype recorded for the strain is H2-k.

This clone was recorded a few times. The germline and genes are mouse ones. The observed sequence ends 4 residues before the CDR3 terminus, with the missing tail filled in from the germline J gene. The chain employs TRBV1 and TRBJ2-1, with TRBD1 matching over 10 bases. CDR3 length: 11 residues. CDR1 is NSQYPW and CDR2 is LRSPGD in the germline V gene (reference sequence). The CDR3 region is CTGQGYAEQFF. The covered CDR3 bases are TGCACGGGACAGGGGTATGCT.

This clone occurred a few times. The listed genes are named as in mouse. This sample includes further DNA sequences coding for the same CDR3. CDR3 sequence: CTCSAGDRGAEQFF. The sequenced part of the CDR3 DNA is TGCACCTGCAGTGCAGGGGACAGGGGTGCT. The rearrangement joins TRBV1 to TRBJ2-1, with 10 bases that match TRBD1. The CDR3 end lies 4 residues beyond the end of the read and is filled in from the germline J gene. This CDR3 spans 14 amino acids. The trim removed 1 base at V and 6 bases at J, leaving 0 bases unmatched. The germline CDR1 and CDR2 sequences are NSQYPW and LRSPGD (reference sequence).

This clone was found a few times. The germline and genes are mouse ones. The read ends 4 residues early relative to the CDR3; the germline J gene fills the gap. The sample carries other DNA sequences with the same CDR3. V gene TRBV5 combines with J gene TRBJ2-3, with 9 bases aligning to TRBD2. V was pared by 2 bases and J by 1 base, with 1 base of the junction left unmatched. CDR3 length: 15 residues. Germline values: CDR1 LGHNA, CDR2 YNLKQL (reference sequence). The CDR3 sequence: CASSQTGGRAETLYF. The covered CDR3 bases are TGTGCCAGCAGCCAAACTGGGGGGCGTGCAGAA.

For this clone: All gene names here are mouse names. With the read ending 4 residues before the CDR3 end, the germline J gene is used to fill in that end. The chain joins TRBV13-1 to TRBJ2-5; 11 bases fit TRBD2. Germline assignment: CDR1 NSHNY and CDR2 SYGAGN. This CDR3 is 16 amino acids long. V lost 5 bases and J lost 0; bases outside the gene matches: 5. The part of the CDR3 DNA that was read is TGTGCCAGCAGAGGACTGGGGGGCTATAACCAAGAC. Translation: CASRGLGGYNQD. Given in full, the CDR3 is CASRGLGGYNQDTQYF.

Turning to this clone: Gene and germline names: mouse. The read comes to an end 4 residues before the CDR3 does, leaving the germline J gene to fill in the end. V is TRBV14 and J is TRBJ1-1; unclear D gene. V was trimmed by 6 bases and J by 1 base, leaving 7 bases between them. The CDR3 is made up of 12 amino acids. Germline loops: CDR1 SGHDT, CDR2 FRDEAV. CDR3 sequence reads: CASTPGNTEVFF. The sequenced CDR3 bases are TGTGCCAGCACCCCAGGGAACACA.

This clone has only a few counts. All gene names here are mouse names. The CDR3: CASITTGGAPAEQFF. CDR3 bases read: TGTGCCAGCATCACGACTGGGGGGGCTCCCGCT. The chain couples TRBV19 to TRBJ2-1; TRBD2 agrees at 12 bases. The CDR3 end lies 4 residues beyond the end of the read and is filled in from the germline J gene. This CDR3 has 15 amino acids. Looked up from germline, CDR1 is FNHDT and CDR2 is SITEND (reference sequence).

Comment on this clone: Genes and germline are mouse. The missing CDR3 end, 4 residues past where the read stops, is filled in from the germline J gene. The sample carries other DNA sequences with the same CDR3. The V and J genes are TRBV5 and TRBJ2-2; 7 nucleotides line up with TRBD1. The CDR3 spans 14 residues. Germline V gene data show CDR1 as LGHNA and CDR2 as YNLKQL (reference sequence). Trimming took 1 base from V and 4 from J; bases not matched to a gene: 0. Partial CDR3 DNA: TGTGCCAGCAGCCAAGCAGGGGGCACCGGG. Residues: CASSQAGGTG. The entire CDR3 protein reads CASSQAGGTGQLYF.

There are a few counts of this clone. Gene names follow the mouse nomenclature. The read comes to an end 4 residues before the CDR3 does, leaving the germline J gene to fill in the end. The rearrangement links TRBV13-1 to TRBJ1-2; D might be TRBD1 (6 bases). The CDR3 extends over 14 amino acids. V was shortened by 4 bases and J by 0 bases, with 10 bases between the two germline ends. The germline gives CDR1 NSHNY, CDR2 SYGAGN. The chain's CDR3 is CASSQGGANSDYTF. The DNA read from the CDR3 is TGTGCCAGCAGTCAAGGGGGGGCAAACTCC.

As to this clone: Germline and genes: mouse. The read terminates 4 residues before the CDR3 end, so the remaining end is supplied by the germline J gene. The genes are TRBV13-2 and TRBJ2-7, with TRBD2 matching over 9 bases. Germline V gene lookup returns CDR1 NNHNN and CDR2 SYGAGS (reference sequence). The CDR3 length is 13 residues. The sequenced part of the CDR3 DNA is TGTGCCAGCGGTGACCCTGGGGGGGAT. Translating gives CASGDPGGD. From start to end, the CDR3 is CASGDPGGDEQYF.

As for this clone: Genes and germline are mouse. Read coverage stops 3 residues before the CDR3 terminus; the germline J gene supplies the remainder. The chain has TRBV2 and TRBJ1-6; no definite D call. TRBJ1-6 is an ORF for which the function is uncertain. Germline CDR1 LGHNA, CDR2 YSYQKL. The CDR3 runs to 13 residues. Trimming cost V 0 bases and J 8 bases, with 5 bases left between them. The CDR3: CASSQDYDSPLYF. Incomplete CDR3 DNA: TGTGCCAGCAGCCAAGATTATGATTCGCCC.

Only a few counts were recorded for this clone. The germline and genes are mouse ones. The CDR3 end falls 4 residues outside the read, so it is completed with the germline J gene. J is TRBJ2-2 and V is TRBV19, with TRBD1 identical over 7 bases. Unmatched junction bases numbered 5, after V lost 5 bases and J lost 4 bases. The CDR3 is 14 residues long. From germline, CDR1 is FNHDT and CDR2 SITEND (reference sequence). CDR3 DNA (partial): TGTGCCAGCAGGAACAGGGGTGCCACCGGG. Translating it yields CASRNRGATG. The full-length CDR3 reads as CASRNRGATGQLYF. Complete variable domain (other parts from reference TRBV19 and TRBJ2-2): GGIITQTPKFLIGQEGQKLTLKCQQNFNHDTMYWYRQDSGKGLRLIYYSITENDLQKGDLSEGYDASREKKSSFSLTVTSAQKNEMAVFLCASRNRGATGQLYFGEGSKLTVL.

With regard to this clone: Mouse gene names apply. The read is 4 residues too short to cover the CDR3 end, so that end is filled in from the germline J gene. The V call is TRBV4, the J call TRBJ1-2, with 7 bases that match TRBD1. Germline assignment: CDR1 LGHDT and CDR2 YNNKQL (reference sequence). The CDR3 is made up of 14 amino acids. V was clipped by 6 bases and J by 0 bases; unmatched bases: 4. Partial CDR3 DNA: TGTGCCAGCAGGCACAGGGGAGCAAACTCC. It codes for CASRHRGANS. The whole CDR3 protein is CASRHRGANSDYTF.

Details on this clone: Genes and germline come from the mouse. The read ends 4 residues shy of where the CDR3 ends; the end is completed using the germline J gene. This sample also contains other DNA sequences that code for the same CDR3. V and J are TRBV1 and TRBJ2-5; D may be TRBD2 (6 bases). Trimming took 0 bases from V and 3 from J, leaving 10 bases between them. Germline CDR1 and CDR2: NSQYPW and LRSPGD (reference sequence). This CDR3 has 15 amino acids. CDR3 bases read: TGCACCTGCAGTGCAGATCGTGGACTGCAAGAC. Protein: CTCSADRGLQD. The full CDR3 sequence reads CTCSADRGLQDTQYF.

To note about this clone: Mouse gene names apply. The missing CDR3 end, 4 residues past where the read stops, is filled in from the germline J gene. The chain couples TRBV19 to TRBJ2-1, with D possibly being TRBD1 (6 bases). Germline CDR1 FNHDT, CDR2 SITEND (reference sequence). The CDR3 has 13 residues. Trimming took off 3 bases at V and 4 bases at J, with 8 bases between the two ends. The CDR3 DNA, read in part, is TGTGCCAGCAGTACTGGACAGTATGCT. Translation gives CASSTGQYA. The whole CDR3 sequence is CASSTGQYAEQFF.

In the case of this clone: The germline and genes are mouse ones. The read comes to an end 4 residues before the CDR3 does, leaving the germline J gene to fill in the end. The chain is built from TRBV31 and TRBJ2-3; 10 positions match TRBD2. CDR1 and CDR2 (germline): GKSSPN, SITVG. This CDR3 is 15 amino acids long. J was trimmed by 3 bases and V by 0 bases; bases with no gene match: 3. CDR3 in amino acids: CAWSLDWGRAETLYF. The sequenced part of the CDR3 DNA is TGTGCCTGGAGTCTGGACTGGGGGCGGGCAGAA.

There are a few counts of this clone. Any gene name here is a mouse gene name. The CDR3 extends 3 residues past the end of the read, so its final part is completed from the germline J gene. This same CDR3 is encoded by further DNA sequences in the sample. The chain links TRBV5 to TRBJ1-6; D unclear. TRBJ1-6 is an open reading frame, and its role is uncertain. Trimming left V 0 bases short and J 5 bases short, with 5 bases between. CDR1 is LGHNA, CDR2 YNLKQL, per germline (reference sequence). CDR3 length: 14 amino acids. The CDR3 protein is CASSQETNNSPLYF. Incomplete CDR3 DNA: TGTGCCAGCAGCCAAGAGACAAATAATTCGCCC.

The table lists this clone with a few counts. The gene names given are mouse names. The DNA ends 4 residues before the CDR3 does, and the rest of the CDR3 is filled in from the germline J gene. The genes are TRBV5 and TRBJ2-3; a weak D match, TRBD1 (6 bases). Germline lookup yields CDR1 LGHNA and CDR2 YNLKQL (reference sequence). V lost 3 bases, J lost 4 bases, and 8 bases lay in between. This CDR3 region has 13 residues. Partial CDR3 DNA: TGTGCCAGCAGCCACGGGACACCAGAA. This codes for CASSHGTPE. In full, the CDR3 is CASSHGTPETLYF.

This clone was observed a few times. Gene names denote mouse genes. The CDR3 end lies 4 residues beyond the end of the read and is filled in from the germline J gene. This sequence joins TRBV13-1 and TRBJ2-3; 8 bases agree with TRBD2. CDR3 length: 14 amino acids. V lost 4 bases and J lost 1; bases outside the gene matches: 2. The V gene's germline CDR1 is NSHNY and CDR2 SYGAGN. This CDR3 reads CASSPLGGAETLYF. Partial CDR3 DNA: TGTGCCAGCAGTCCACTGGGGGGTGCAGAA.

Comments on this clone: Genes and germline come from the mouse. Coverage ceases 4 residues before the CDR3 finishes, and the germline J gene fills in the end. The rearrangement joins TRBV19 to TRBJ2-5; TRBD2 matches at 9 bases. CDR3 size: 13 residues. Germline values: CDR1 FNHDT, CDR2 SITEND (reference sequence). CDR3 bases read: TGTGCCAGCACCTTCGGGACTGGGGAC. Its translation: CASTFGTGD. The entire CDR3 protein is CASTFGTGDTQYF.

Worth noting for this clone: Germline and genes here are mouse. From the germline J gene comes the end of the CDR3, since the read stops 4 residues before it. The chain has TRBV19 and TRBJ2-3; the match to TRBD1 covers 11 bases. Germline loops: CDR1 FNHDT, CDR2 SITEND (reference sequence). The CDR3 covers 16 residues. With 4 bases clipped from V and 0 bases from J, the junction kept 4 bases outside the gene matches. The CDR3 DNA, read in part, is TGTGCCAGCAGTCCGGACAGGGGGCCGAGTGCAGAA. It codes for CASSPDRGPSAE. The whole CDR3 reads CASSPDRGPSAETLYF.